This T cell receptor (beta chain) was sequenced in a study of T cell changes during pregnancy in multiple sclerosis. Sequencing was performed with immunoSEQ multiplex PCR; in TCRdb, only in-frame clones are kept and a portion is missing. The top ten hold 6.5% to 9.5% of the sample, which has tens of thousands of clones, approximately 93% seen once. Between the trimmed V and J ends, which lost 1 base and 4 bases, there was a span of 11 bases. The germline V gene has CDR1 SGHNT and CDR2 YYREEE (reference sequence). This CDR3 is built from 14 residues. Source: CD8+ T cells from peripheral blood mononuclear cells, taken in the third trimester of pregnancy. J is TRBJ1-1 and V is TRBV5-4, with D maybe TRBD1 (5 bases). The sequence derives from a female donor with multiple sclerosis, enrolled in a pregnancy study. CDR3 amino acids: CASSLRWGRTEAFF. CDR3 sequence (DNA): TGTGCCAGCAGCTTGCGCTGGGGCCGCACTGAAGCTTTCTTT.